The sequence of this TCR beta chain was determined in a study of T cell repertoires in cytomegalovirus infection. Study information: It was recently identified HLA-C-restricted and well-studied HLA-B-restricted CMV epitopes that the study used. Public signatures in TCR beta pointed to CMV infection and matching HLA type.

Findings and limits, study-wide: Totalled public TCR beta family frequency picked out people who carried CMV plus the relevant HLA. HLA-C-restricted CMV clonotypes gave the most frequent clonotype in two of eight donors.

TCRdb reanalysed the reads using MiXCR and keeps one entry per CDR3 protein. Of approximately 910,000 distinct CDR3 sequences in the sample, roughly 30% were seen once. Germline loops: CDR1 MGHDK, CDR2 SYGVNS. CDR3 size: 13 residues. Trimming took 2 bases from V and 8 from J, leaving 9 bases between them. Concerning this clonotype itself: The antigen is undetermined.

The genes are TRBV25-1 and TRBJ2-2; no definite D call. The origin of this receptor is a human donor in good health (CMV status not recorded). Some clones in this sample may be carry-over from other donors' samples. This sample comprised cultured CD8+ T cells from PBMCs, obtained from culture after CMV antigen stimulation. This chain's CDR3 is CASSEDRFGELFF. In DNA form, the CDR3 reads TGTGCCAGCAGTGAAGACCGGTTTGGGGAGCTGTTTTTT.